Below are 27 T cell receptor beta chains sequenced from a single sample in a study of identical twins (dated by TCRdb to the mid-2010s). Receptor amplification or capture employed 5' RACE. Instrument on record: Illumina HiSeq 2000. Through fastp at Q25 and MiXCR, TCRdb rebuilt clones from the public reads, retaining in-frame beta chains. Duplicate CDR3 protein sequences are folded into a single record with the most common DNA and genes. Present in this sample are 200,000 to 250,000 distinct CDR3 sequences, around an eighth of which were seen just once. Approximately 10% of the sample is held by the ten biggest clonotypes. Sample: memory (CD45RO+) T cells sorted from blood. Sample cell subset or site, as interpreted from the label and publication: CD45RO+ enriched T cells. Every receptor here comes from a woman in her late teens or twenties in good health.

This clonotype was found a few times. The chain is built from TRBV5-1 and TRBJ1-2; D gene uncertain. Germline V gene lookup returns CDR1 SGHRS and CDR2 YFSETQ. V was clipped by 9 bases and J by 3 bases, with 0 bases between them. The CDR3 spans 8 residues. CDR3 in DNA: TGCGCCAACTATGGCTACACCTTC. Its translation is CANYGYTF.

In this sample, this clonotype turned up many times. This sequence joins TRBV20-1 and TRBJ2-3; D is perhaps TRBD1 or TRBD2 (6 bases each). The V and J ends lost 6 bases and 1 base respectively, with 17 bases between them. CDR3 length equals 15 residues. Germline lookup yields CDR1 DFQATT and CDR2 SNEGSKA (reference sequence). DNA of the CDR3: TGCAGTGCGGGAGAAGGGGGGAAGGGCACAGATACGCAGTATTTT. Protein product: CSAGEGGKGTDTQYF.

In its sample, this clonotype was seen a few times. The chain links TRBV5-1 to TRBJ2-3; TRBD1 aligns across 7 bases. The CDR3 consists of 15 residues. Germline trimming cut 4 bases from V and 4 bases from J; bases unmatched to any gene: 9. Germline CDR1 and CDR2: SGHRS and YFSETQ. CDR3 sequence reads: CASSPQGVGSDTQYF. In DNA form, the CDR3 reads TGCGCCAGCAGCCCGCAGGGGGTTGGCTCAGATACGCAGTATTTT.

The chain carries TRBV12-3 or TRBV12-4 and TRBJ2-5, with a tentative D call TRBD2 (7 bases). Trimming took off 3 bases at V and 4 bases at J, with 15 bases between the two ends. The length of the CDR3 is 15 residues. The CDR3 DNA sequence: TGTGCCAGCAGTTTGGGCGGGGGCGGGGGAGAGACCCAGTACTTC. As protein: CASSLGGGGGETQYF.

V gene TRBV29-1 combines with J gene TRBJ2-4; no clear D. This CDR3 comprises 14 residues. Germline-derived CDR1 and CDR2 are SQVTM and ANQGSEA. This CDR3 reads CREHGGLAKNIQYF. CDR3 DNA: TGCAGGGAGCACGGTGGGCTAGCCAAAAACATTCAGTACTTC.

At least ten counts were recorded for this clonotype. J is TRBJ1-1 and V is TRBV5-1; D perhaps matches TRBD1 (6 bases). This CDR3 has 15 amino acids. V dropped 3 bases and J dropped 4 bases, with 16 bases sitting between them. CDR1 and CDR2 from the germline V gene are SGHRS and YFSETQ. The CDR3 coding sequence is TGCGCCAGCAGCTCCGACCCCAGGGGAGGCACTGAAGCTTTCTTT. Translated: CASSSDPRGGTEAFF.

This clonotype was detected only a few times. The V and J genes are TRBV3-1 and TRBJ2-6; D is unclear. This CDR3 is 16 amino acids long. Germline V gene data show CDR1 as LGHDT and CDR2 as YNNKEL (reference sequence). The germline V and J ends were trimmed by 0 bases and 2 bases, with 8 bases remaining between them. CDR3 DNA: TGTGCCAGCAGCCAAGATTGGGCAACTGGGGCCAACGTCCTGACTTTC. Amino acids: CASSQDWATGANVLTF.

The chain combines TRBV5-1 with TRBJ2-3; 8 nucleotides agree with TRBD2. The germline V gene has CDR1 SGHRS and CDR2 YFSETQ. V lost 6 bases to trimming and J lost 5 bases; unmatched junction nucleotides: 11. The CDR3 has 15 residues. The chain's CDR3 is CASTPGRASEDTQYF. The CDR3 DNA is TGCGCCAGCACCCCCGGGAGGGCCTCTGAAGATACGCAGTATTTT.

The CDR3 is CASNDGAADTQYF. The CDR3 region has the DNA TGTGCCAGTAACGACGGGGCAGCAGATACGCAGTATTTT. The chain recombines TRBV7-2 with TRBJ2-3; D may be TRBD1 or TRBD2 (5 bases each). This CDR3 has 13 amino acids. Trimming pared 9 bases from V and 4 bases from J, leaving 14 bases between. Germline CDR1 and CDR2: SGHTA and FQGNSA.

The rearrangement uses TRBV5-1 and TRBJ2-1; TRBD2 matches at 12 bases. Germline loops: CDR1 SGHRS, CDR2 YFSETQ. CDR3 length equals 15 residues. V shed 4 bases, J shed 7 bases, and the junction held 6 bases outside the gene matches. The CDR3 loop reads CASSILAGGKNEQFF. CDR3 in DNA: TGCGCCAGCAGCATACTAGCGGGGGGTAAGAATGAGCAGTTCTTC.

This chain links TRBV19 with TRBJ2-7, with a tentative D call TRBD2 (6 bases). CDR3 size: 14 residues. The V gene lost 5 bases and the J gene lost 2 bases, with 13 bases spanning the gap. Looked up from germline, CDR1 is LNHDA and CDR2 is SQIVND (reference sequence). This chain's CDR3 is CASSLQEGPYEQYF. CDR3 bases: TGTGCCAGTAGTTTACAGGAGGGCCCCTACGAGCAGTACTTC.

In its sample, this clonotype was seen a few times. The rearrangement links TRBV7-2 to TRBJ2-2, with D possibly matching TRBD1 (6 bases). This CDR3 region has 13 residues. V was trimmed by 8 bases and J by 3 bases, leaving 10 bases between them. CDR1 SGHTA and CDR2 FQGNSA come from the germline V gene. CDR3: CASGGPYTGELFF. The CDR3 DNA sequence: TGTGCCAGCGGGGGCCCATACACCGGGGAGCTGTTTTTT.

This clonotype was counted only a few times. The chain joins TRBV4-3 to TRBJ1-1; TRBD1 might be the D (5 bases). The length of the CDR3 is 16 residues. Trimming removed 0 bases at V and 1 base at J, with 12 bases between. Per the germline V gene, CDR1 is LGHNA and CDR2 is YSLEER. The CDR3 loop is CASSQDLGGQNTEAFF. DNA for the CDR3: TGCGCCAGCAGCCAAGATCTCGGGGGTCAGAACACTGAAGCTTTCTTT.

DNA of the CDR3: TGTGCCAGCAGCTTCAATAACAATGAGCAGTTCTTC. Its translation: CASSFNNNEQFF. The rearrangement links TRBV3-1 to TRBJ2-1, with D unresolved. Germline V CDR1 and CDR2: LGHDT, YNNKEL (reference sequence). Between the trimmed V and J ends, which lost 5 bases and 5 bases, there was a span of 7 bases. The CDR3 is made up of 12 amino acids.

A few counts support this clonotype. The rearrangement uses TRBV11-2 and TRBJ2-7; D is perhaps TRBD2 (6 bases). V lost 2 bases and J lost 7, with 15 bases in between. This CDR3 is built from 14 residues. Germline CDR1 reads SGHAT; CDR2 reads FQNNGV. The CDR3 loop reads CASSLQGLFGEQYF. CDR3 sequence (DNA): TGTGCCAGCAGCTTACAGGGACTCTTTGGGGAGCAGTACTTC.

This clonotype was counted only a few times. V and J are TRBV7-3 and TRBJ1-1; D not resolved. V lost 4 bases to trimming and J lost 1 base, with 7 bases between them. The CDR3 contains 13 residues. Germline loops: CDR1 SGHTA, CDR2 FQGTGA. Here the CDR3 reads CASSSGANTEAFF. The DNA of the CDR3 is TGTGCCAGCAGCTCCGGAGCGAACACTGAAGCTTTCTTT.

In its sample, this clonotype was seen many times. The V gene is TRBV12-3 or TRBV12-4, the J gene TRBJ1-3, with D hard to call. The ends were cut back, 3 bases at V and 0 bases at J, with 6 bases in the middle. This CDR3 is 14 amino acids long. For the CDR3, the DNA is TGTGCCAGCAGTTTGCACGTCTCTGGAAACACCATATATTTT. Residues: CASSLHVSGNTIYF.

This chain uses TRBV5-6 with TRBJ2-2; D might be TRBD2 (5 bases). This CDR3 region has 15 residues. CDR1 and CDR2 (germline): SGHDT, YYEEEE. V lost 4 bases and J lost 5, with 15 bases in between. In DNA, the CDR3 is TGTGCCAGCAGCCCAATCGGGGTAGGGACCGGGGAGCTGTTTTTT. Translated, it gives CASSPIGVGTGELFF.

The chain uses TRBV7-2 and TRBJ2-5; no definite D call. CDR1 is SGHTA, CDR2 FQGNSA, per germline. Trimming pared 2 bases from V and 5 bases from J, leaving 12 bases between. The CDR3 is 14 residues long. The CDR3 sequence is CASSLIPGPETQYF. The CDR3 region has the DNA TGTGCCAGCAGCTTAATTCCCGGCCCGGAGACCCAGTACTTC.

This clonotype was counted between two and nine times. The V and J genes are TRBV29-1 and TRBJ2-6, with D possibly being TRBD1 or TRBD2 (6 bases each). The CDR3 has 16 residues. From germline, CDR1 is SQVTM and CDR2 ANQGSEA. V gave up 7 bases and J gave up 0 bases, with 16 bases separating them. The CDR3 protein is CSAGAGHLSGANVLTF. The CDR3 region has the DNA TGCAGCGCCGGGGCGGGACACCTCTCTGGGGCCAACGTCCTGACTTTC. Looking up the rest from reference TRBV29-1 and TRBJ2-6 gives the full variable domain: SAVISQKPSRDICQRGTSLTIQCQVDSQVTMMFWYRQQPGQSLTLIATANQGSEATYESGFVIDKFPISRPNLTFSTLTVSNMSPEDSSIYLCSAGAGHLSGANVLTFGAGSRLTVL.

This clonotype was seen only a few times. The chain carries TRBV7-2 and TRBJ1-5; D is undetermined. This CDR3 comprises 12 residues. Germline CDR1 and CDR2: SGHTA and FQGNSA. Trimming took 6 bases from V and 3 from J, leaving 6 bases between them. The CDR3 DNA follows: TGTGCCAGCAGGCAAGCCAATCAGCCCCAGCATTTT. It translates to CASRQANQPQHF.

This clonotype has a handful of counts. V is TRBV28 and J is TRBJ1-1, with D tentatively TRBD1 (5 bases). This CDR3 is 15 amino acids long. The V gene's germline CDR1 is MDHEN and CDR2 SYDVKM. V lost 8 bases, J lost 0 bases, and 16 bases lay in between. CDR3 in DNA: TGTGCCAGCCGAAGGGACGCGATCATGAACACTGAAGCTTTCTTT. Protein sequence: CASRRDAIMNTEAFF.

The chain combines TRBV12-3 or TRBV12-4 with TRBJ2-3, with D perhaps given as TRBD1 or TRBD2 (5 bases each). The CDR3 consists of 15 residues. V was cut by 2 bases and J by 2 bases, with 11 bases left in between. CDR3: CASSLSWGNTDTQYF. The CDR3, as DNA: TGTGCCAGCAGTTTATCGTGGGGGAACACAGATACGCAGTATTTT.

The rearrangement links TRBV6-1 to TRBJ1-1, with D perhaps matching TRBD1 (6 bases). This CDR3 contains 14 residues. The germline gives CDR1 MNHNS, CDR2 SASEGT. Trimming cost V 8 bases and J 5 bases, with 18 bases left between them. The CDR3 DNA reads TGTGCCAGCGGGAGTAGGGGGAAGGGGACTGAAGCTTTCTTT. It encodes CASGSRGKGTEAFF.

The J gene is TRBJ2-2, the V gene TRBV12-3 or TRBV12-4; TRBD1 is a possible D gene (6 bases). The CDR3 runs to 15 residues. V gave up 6 bases and J gave up 4 bases, with 15 bases separating them. The chain's CDR3 is CASRQTRTVTGELFF. The DNA for the CDR3 is TGTGCCAGCAGACAAACCAGGACAGTCACCGGGGAGCTGTTTTTT.

This clonotype has ten or more counts. This sequence joins TRBV12-3 or TRBV12-4 and TRBJ2-1; D is perhaps TRBD2 (5 bases). Between the trimmed V and J ends, which lost 10 bases and 7 bases, there was a span of 20 bases. CDR3 length: 14 residues. The CDR3 DNA reads as TGTGCCACCCAGCGGCAGTTGGGCATTAATGAGCAGTTCTTC. This codes for CATQRQLGINEQFF.

A few counts support this clonotype. This chain joins TRBV12-3 or TRBV12-4 and TRBJ1-1; 8 bases are shared with TRBD1. V trimming: 5 bases; J trimming: 1 base; junction bases outside the gene matches: 6. CDR3 length: 15 amino acids. The CDR3 is CASSAPGQGNTEAFF. CDR3 sequence (DNA): TGTGCCAGCAGTGCCCCCGGACAGGGGAACACTGAAGCTTTCTTT.